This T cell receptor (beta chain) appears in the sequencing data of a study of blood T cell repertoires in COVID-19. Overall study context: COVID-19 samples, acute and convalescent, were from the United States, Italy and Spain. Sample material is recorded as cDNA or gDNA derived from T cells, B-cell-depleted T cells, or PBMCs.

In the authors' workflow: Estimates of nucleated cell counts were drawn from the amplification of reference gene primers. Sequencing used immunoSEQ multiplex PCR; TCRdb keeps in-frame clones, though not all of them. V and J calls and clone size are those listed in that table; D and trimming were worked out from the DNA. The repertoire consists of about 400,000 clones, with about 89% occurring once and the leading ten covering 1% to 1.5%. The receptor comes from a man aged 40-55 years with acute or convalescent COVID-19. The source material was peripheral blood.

The CDR3, as DNA: TGTGCCAGCAGCTTGACCGGGGGGGTAGGCACCGGGGAGCTGTTTTTT. Amino acid sequence: CASSLTGGVGTGELFF. The V call is TRBV7-2, the J call TRBJ2-2; 8 bases fit TRBD2. Germline CDR1 is SGHTA and CDR2 is FQGNSA. With V trimmed by 3 bases and J by 4 bases, 7 bases remained unmatched. The CDR3 contains 16 residues.